This note documents a single T cell receptor (beta chain) sequence. Since the library was made to target alpha chains, this beta chain is a stray read and its abundance is not meaningful. The entry originates in a study of spatial heterogeneity in lung cancer. The CDR3 is 14 residues long. V shed 7 bases and J 1 base; nucleotides not matched to a gene: 7. The germline V gene has CDR1 MNHEY and CDR2 SVGEGT. Stated time point: sample taken at primary tumor resection. The input material, whole RNA from tumor, nontumor lung or frozen PBMC, was sequenced unsorted. TCRdb processed the 5' RACE reads anew with MiXCR; each CDR3 protein has one entry. The sample lists approximately 810 distinct CDR3 sequences, about 60% occurring once.

The genes are TRBV6-2 or TRBV6-3 and TRBJ2-7, with 7 positions matching TRBD1. Here the sequenced sample was PBMCs, taken at surgery. The clonotype comes from a female donor with early-stage non-small cell lung cancer. The CDR3 reads CASNYPGQSYEQYF. CDR3 in DNA: TGTGCCAGCAACTACCCGGGACAGTCCTACGAGCAGTACTTC.